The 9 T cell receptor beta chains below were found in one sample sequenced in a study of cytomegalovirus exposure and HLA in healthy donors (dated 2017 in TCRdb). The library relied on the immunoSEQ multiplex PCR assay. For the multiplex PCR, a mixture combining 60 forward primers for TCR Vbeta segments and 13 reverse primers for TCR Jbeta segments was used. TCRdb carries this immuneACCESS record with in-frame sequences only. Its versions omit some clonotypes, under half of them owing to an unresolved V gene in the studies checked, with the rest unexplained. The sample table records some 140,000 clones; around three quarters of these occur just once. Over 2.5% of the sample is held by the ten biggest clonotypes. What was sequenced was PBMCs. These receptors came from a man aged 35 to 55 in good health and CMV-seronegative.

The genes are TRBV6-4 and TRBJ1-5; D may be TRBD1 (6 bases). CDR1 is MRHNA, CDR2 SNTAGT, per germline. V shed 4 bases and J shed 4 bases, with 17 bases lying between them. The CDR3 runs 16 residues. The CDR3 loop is CASSASRQDSNQPQHF. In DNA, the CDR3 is TGTGCCAGCAGTGCGTCGAGGCAGGACAGTAATCAGCCCCAGCATTTT.

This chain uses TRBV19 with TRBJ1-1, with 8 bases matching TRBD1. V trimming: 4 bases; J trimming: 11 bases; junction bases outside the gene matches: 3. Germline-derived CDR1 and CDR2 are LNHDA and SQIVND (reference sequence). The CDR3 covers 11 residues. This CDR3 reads CASSTDRAAFF. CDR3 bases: TGTGCCAGTAGTACGGACAGGGCCGCTTTCTTT.

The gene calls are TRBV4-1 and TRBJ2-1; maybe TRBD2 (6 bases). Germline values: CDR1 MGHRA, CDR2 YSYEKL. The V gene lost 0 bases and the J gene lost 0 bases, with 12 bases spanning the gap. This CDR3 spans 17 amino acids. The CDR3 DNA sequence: TGCGCCAGCAGCCAAGAGTACGGGAGAAGCTCCTACAATGAGCAGTTCTTC. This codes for CASSQEYGRSSYNEQFF.

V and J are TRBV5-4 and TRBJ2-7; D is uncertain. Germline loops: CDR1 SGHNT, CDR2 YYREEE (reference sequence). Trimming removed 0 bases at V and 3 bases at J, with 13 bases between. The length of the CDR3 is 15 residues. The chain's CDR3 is CASSLVPGAFYEQYF. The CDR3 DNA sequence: TGTGCCAGCAGCTTGGTTCCCGGAGCCTTCTACGAGCAGTACTTC.

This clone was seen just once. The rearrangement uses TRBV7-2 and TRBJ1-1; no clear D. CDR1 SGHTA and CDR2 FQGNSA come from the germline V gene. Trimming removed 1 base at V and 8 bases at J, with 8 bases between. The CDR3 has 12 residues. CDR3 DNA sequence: TGTGCCAGCAGCTTAGGGAGAGCCGAAGCTTTCTTT. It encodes CASSLGRAEAFF.

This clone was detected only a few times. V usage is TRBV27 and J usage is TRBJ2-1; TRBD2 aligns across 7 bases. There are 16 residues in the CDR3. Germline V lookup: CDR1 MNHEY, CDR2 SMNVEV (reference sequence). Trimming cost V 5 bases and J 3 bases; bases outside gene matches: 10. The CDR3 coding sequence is TGTGCCAGCAGTCGCGGTGCGGGAGTCAGCTACAATGAGCAGTTCTTC. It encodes CASSRGAGVSYNEQFF.

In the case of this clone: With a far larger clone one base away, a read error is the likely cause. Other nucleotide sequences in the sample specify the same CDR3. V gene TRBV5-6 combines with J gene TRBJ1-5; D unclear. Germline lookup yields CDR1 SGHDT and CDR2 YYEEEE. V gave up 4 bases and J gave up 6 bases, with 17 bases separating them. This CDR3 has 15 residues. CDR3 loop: CASSLSHVVGQPQHF. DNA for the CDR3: TGTGCCAGCAGCCTGAGCCATGTCGTCGGTCAGCCCCAGCATTTT.

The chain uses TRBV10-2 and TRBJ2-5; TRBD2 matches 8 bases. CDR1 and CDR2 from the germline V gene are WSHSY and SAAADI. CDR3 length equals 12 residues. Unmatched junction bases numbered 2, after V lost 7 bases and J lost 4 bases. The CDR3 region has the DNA TGCGCCAGCACGGCGGGAGGAGAGACCCAGTACTTC. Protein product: CASTAGGETQYF.

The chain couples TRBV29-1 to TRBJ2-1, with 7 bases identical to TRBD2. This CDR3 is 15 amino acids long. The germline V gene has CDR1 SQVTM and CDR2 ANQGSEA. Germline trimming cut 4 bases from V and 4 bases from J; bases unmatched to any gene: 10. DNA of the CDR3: TGCAGCGTTGGGGTAGGCGGGAGATCTTACAATGAGCAGTTCTTC. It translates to CSVGVGGRSYNEQFF.